One sample yielded the 2 T cell receptor beta chains listed below, sequenced in a study of shared clonotypes between healthy human individuals. This table comes from immunoSEQ multiplex PCR, and its TCRdb copy is limited to in-frame clones, with some not included. The repertoire holds 2 million to 2.5 million clones, with under 95% as singletons. Sequenced input: naive CD4+ T cells from PBMCs. Subset defined: CD45RA+ positively selected. These receptors were taken from a man aged 18 to 29 in good health. Some clones in this sample may be carry-over from other donors' samples.

The genes are TRBV11-2 and TRBJ2-5; 12 positions agree with TRBD1. Germline CDR1 is SGHAT and CDR2 is FQNNGV. The junction had 5 bases not matched to a gene; V was cut back by 2 bases and J by 4 bases. The CDR3 has 16 residues. The CDR3 sequence is CASSLTGTGGIETQYF. CDR3 in DNA: TGTGCCAGCAGCTTAACCGGGACAGGGGGCATAGAGACCCAGTACTTC.

V and J are TRBV5-1 and TRBJ2-3, with TRBD2 matching over 13 bases. Germline V CDR1 and CDR2: SGHRS, YFSETQ. This CDR3 region has 17 residues. V lost 4 bases, J lost 0 bases, and 5 bases stayed unmatched. The DNA for the CDR3 is TGCGCCAGCAGCACAGGGACTAGCGGGACAAGCACAGATACGCAGTATTTT. Translating it yields CASSTGTSGTSTDTQYF.